This T cell receptor beta chain is from a study of T-cell reconstitution after alpha-beta-depleted transplantation in children. Using unique molecular identifiers, the investigators prepared the TCRbeta library. TCRdb processed the PCR reads anew with MiXCR; each CDR3 protein has one entry. The sample includes almost 500,000 distinct CDR3 sequences, around 12% of them seen just once. The length of the CDR3 is 14 residues. CDR1 and CDR2 from the germline V gene are SQVTM and ANQGSEA. The germline V and J ends were trimmed by 6 bases and 7 bases, with 21 bases remaining between them. This clonotype was recorded many times.

This rearrangement joins TRBV29-1 to TRBJ1-1; tentatively, D is TRBD1 (6 bases). The specimen was PBMCs from the stem cell graft donor, collected from the stem cell graft. This TCR derives from a human donor who donated a stem cell graft to a child with combined immunodeficiency. CDR3 coding DNA: TGCAGCGTCACGCCAATTATACAGGGAAATGAAGCTTTCTTT. Its translation: CSVTPIIQGNEAFF.